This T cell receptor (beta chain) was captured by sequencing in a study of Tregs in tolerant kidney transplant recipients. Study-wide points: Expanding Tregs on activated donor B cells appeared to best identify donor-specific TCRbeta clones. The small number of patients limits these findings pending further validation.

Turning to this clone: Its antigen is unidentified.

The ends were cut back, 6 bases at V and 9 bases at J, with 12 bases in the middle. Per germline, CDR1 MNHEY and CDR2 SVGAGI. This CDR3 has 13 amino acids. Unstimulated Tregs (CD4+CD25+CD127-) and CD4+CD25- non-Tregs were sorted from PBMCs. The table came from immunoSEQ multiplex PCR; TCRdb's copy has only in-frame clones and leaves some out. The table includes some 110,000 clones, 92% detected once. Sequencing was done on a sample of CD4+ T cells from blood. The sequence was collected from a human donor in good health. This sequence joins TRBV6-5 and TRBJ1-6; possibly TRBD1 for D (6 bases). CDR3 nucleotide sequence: TGTGCCAGCAGCCAACCAGGGGTTTCACCCCTCCACTTT. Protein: CASSQPGVSPLHF.